Following are 3 T cell receptor beta chains from one sample sequenced in a study of OX40 agonist ivuxolimab in advanced cancers. Sequencing was performed with immunoSEQ multiplex PCR; in TCRdb, only in-frame clones are kept and a portion is missing. The sample includes around 77,000 clones, over 75% of them seen just once. This specimen consisted of CD4+ or CD8+ T cells sorted from blood, obtained in a trial of the OX40 agonist ivuxolimab. The source is an adult with an advanced solid tumor such as melanoma, head and neck, liver or kidney cancer.

V usage is TRBV5-1 and J usage is TRBJ2-3; D tentatively fits TRBD1 or TRBD2 (5 bases each). Per the germline V gene, CDR1 is SGHRS and CDR2 is YFSETQ. V lost 2 bases and J lost 5, with 15 bases in between. CDR3 length: 15 amino acids. In DNA, the CDR3 is TGCGCCAGCAGCTTCCCCAGGGCTGCGGGAGATACGCAGTATTTT. Protein sequence: CASSFPRAAGDTQYF.

The chain carries TRBV25-1 and TRBJ2-1; TRBD2 matches 8 bases. V trimming: 8 bases; J trimming: 4 bases; junction bases outside the gene matches: 13. In germline, CDR1 is MGHDK, CDR2 SYGVNS. The length of the CDR3 is 16 residues. CDR3 sequence reads: CASPEASGPHYNEQFF. The CDR3 DNA sequence: TGTGCCAGCCCCGAGGCTAGCGGGCCACATTACAATGAGCAGTTCTTC.

This sequence joins TRBV5-4 and TRBJ2-1; no clear D. V lost 4 bases to trimming and J lost 4 bases, with 18 bases between them. The CDR3 covers 16 residues. Per the germline V gene, CDR1 is SGHNT and CDR2 is YYREEE (reference sequence). DNA of the CDR3: TGTGCCAGCAGCCAAGTTACTCGACTGGTTTACAATGAGCAGTTCTTC. Translating it yields CASSQVTRLVYNEQFF.